This TCR beta chain was sequenced during a study of T cells after yellow fever vaccination. With respect to this clonotype: Its antigen is still unknown.

Study conclusions and caveats: Any FACS-sorted repertoire could hold abundant clonotypes that contaminate it from the bulk population.

Germline CDR1 and CDR2: MNHEY and SMNVEV (reference sequence). Trimming pared 1 base from V and 2 bases from J, leaving 11 bases between. This CDR3 is built from 15 residues. A universal primer site and UMIs were added as TCR cDNA was made by 5'RACE template switching. TCRdb called the 5' RACE reads again in MiXCR, with one record for every CDR3 protein. Seen here are 150,000 to 200,000 distinct CDR3 sequences, roughly 11% observed once, and the top ten hold just over 35%. This TCR derives from a man younger than 30 who received the YFV17D yellow fever vaccine. The V gene is TRBV27, the J gene TRBJ1-2; D is ambiguous. Sequencing used CD8+ T cells sorted from PBMCs, obtained 15 days after the yellow fever booster vaccination. The DNA of the CDR3 is TGTGCCAGCAGTTTATACAACGGACTGAACTATGGCTACACCTTC. It codes for CASSLYNGLNYGYTF.